These T cell receptor beta chains were read from a single sample in a study of blood T cell repertoires in COVID-19. Profiled with immunoSEQ multiplex PCR; TCRdb holds only in-frame clones, not every one. In the table there are 130,000 to 150,000 clones, more than 75% of which are singletons. Sequencing was performed on peripheral blood. All receptors come from a woman in her 70s with COVID-19, enrolled during active disease. CDR3s include the opening cysteine and the closing phenylalanine or tryptophan. D genes are given only for firm matches. Size tells how often a clone was seen (once, few, many) or the class of an expanded clone, and some rows leave it out.

. | . | TRBJ1-2 | TRBV9 | TGTGCCAGCAGCCCACAACAACGGACAGCTTATGGCTACACCTTC | CASSPQQRTAYGYTF
. | few | TRBJ1-2 | TRBV6-6 | TGTGCCAGCAGTTACGACTACGGTACTAACTATGGCTACACCTTC | CASSYDYGTNYGYTF
. | few | TRBJ2-3 | TRBV19 | TGTGCCAGTAGTGGAATGCAGGGTTCTGTTGCAGATACGCAGTATTTT | CASSGMQGSVADTQYF
. | . | TRBJ1-2 | TRBV7-9 | TGTGCGTTGGGGGGGGACTATGGCTACACCTTC | CALGGDYGYTF
. | . | TRBJ2-2 | TRBV6-5 | TGTGCCACCAGGACAGTTGCCGGGGAGCTGTTTTTT | CATRTVAGELFF
. | . | TRBJ2-5 | TRBV5-6 | TGTGCCAGCAGCTTGTCCAGCGGCCTCCAAGAGACCCAGTACTTC | CASSLSSGLQETQYF
. | . | TRBJ1-4 | TRBV2 | TGTGCCAGCAGTGTTTCAACTGGACTGTTTTTT | CASSVSTGLFF
TRBD1 | . | TRBJ1-4 | TRBV11-2 | TGTGCCAGCAGTTCCGGGACAGGGGTCTGGAAGAATGAAAAACTGTTTTTT | CASSSGTGVWKNEKLFF
TRBD1 | . | TRBJ1-2 | TRBV7-9 | TGTGCCAGCAGCTTAAGGCCAGGGGGAGGCTACACCTTC | CASSLRPGGGYTF
TRBD1 | once | TRBJ2-7 | TRBV12-3/TRBV12-4 | TGTGCCAGCAGGGGGACAGGGAAGTACGAGCAGTACTTC | CASRGTGKYEQYF